The rows below give T cell receptor beta chains drawn from one sample of a study of TIL therapy for anti-PD-1-resistant metastatic lung cancer. The assay was immunoSEQ multiplex PCR, and TCRdb's table has in-frame clones only and misses some. This table holds about 95,000 clones, about three fifths found once. Sequences were derived from tumor tissue, sampled at baseline. These receptors all come from a person between 25 and 80 years old with non-small cell lung cancer. The CDR3 runs from the conserved cysteine through the conserved F or W. A D gene is named only where the DNA matches it firmly. Size values are once, few and many counts, or a class for expanded clones, and some rows have none.

>TRBJ2-3|TRBV7-2|TRBD2|.
TGTGCCAGCAGCTTACGCCGTGCGGGGGGAAAAGATACGCAGTATTTT
CASSLRRAGGKDTQYF
>TRBJ1-2|TRBV28|.|few
TGTGCCAGCACGGGCAACTATGGCTACACCTTC
CASTGNYGYTF
>TRBJ2-4|TRBV2|.|.
TGTGCCAGCAGGGACAGAGCCTCCAACATTCAGTACTTC
CASRDRASNIQYF
>TRBJ2-6|TRBV27|.|.
TGTGCCAGCAGTTTACGGCTAAGGGATCCACTGACTTTC
CASSLRLRDPLTF
>TRBJ1-2|TRBV5-1|.|.
TGCGCCAGCAGCCGTGAAGGGGGGCAGGGAAGACTCGATGGCTACACCTTC
CASSREGGQGRLDGYTF
>TRBJ2-6|TRBV6-2/TRBV6-3|.|.
TGTGCCAGCAGTCTACATAGCTCTGGGGCCAACGTCCTGACTTTC
CASSLHSSGANVLTF
>TRBJ2-3|TRBV18|TRBD2|.
TGTGCCAGCTCACCGGGACTAGTTTTCGTGGATACGCAGTATTTT
CASSPGLVFVDTQYF
>TRBJ1-1|TRBV5-1|.|.
TGCGCCTCCAGCGGGCAGGGATATACTGAAGCTTTCTTT
CASSGQGYTEAFF
>TRBJ2-3|TRBV5-1|.|.
TGCGCCAGCAGCTCCGACCTCACAGATACGCAGTATTTT
CASSSDLTDTQYF
>TRBJ2-1|TRBV4-2|TRBD2|once
TGTGCCAGCAGCCAAGATAAGCGGGGGTTCAATGAGCAGTTCTTC
CASSQDKRGFNEQFF
>TRBJ2-1|TRBV6-2/TRBV6-3|.|.
TGTGCCAGCAGTTACGACTCCGGCAAGTTCTTC
CASSYDSGKFF
>TRBJ1-4|TRBV28|TRBD1|few
TGTGCCAGCAGCAGGGACAGAAACGAACTGTTTTTT
CASSRDRNELFF
>TRBJ2-7|TRBV11-2|.|.
TGTGCCAGCAGCTTAGGGCCGGCGGCAGCCTACGAGCAGTACTTC
CASSLGPAAAYEQYF
>TRBJ2-3|TRBV7-9|.|.
TGTGCCAGCGCGCAACGCACAGATACGCAGTATTTT
CASAQRTDTQYF
>TRBJ2-7|TRBV6-5|.|.
TGTGCCAGCAGTTACTCGATGGGACTCGCCTACGAGCAGTACTTC
CASSYSMGLAYEQYF
>TRBJ1-1|TRBV30|.|.
TGTGCCTGGATTAATTTGAACACTGAAGCTTTCTTT
CAWINLNTEAFF
>TRBJ1-3|TRBV2|.|.
TGTGCCAGCCACGAGGGGATCTCTGGAAACACCATATATTTT
CASHEGISGNTIYF
>TRBJ1-6|TRBV28|.|.
TGTGCCAGCAGAACAACAGGGAGGTCCTATAATTCACCCCTCCACTTT
CASRTTGRSYNSPLHF
>TRBJ2-3|TRBV6-5|.|.
TGTGCCAGCAGCCGCCGGCGGTACCCCCCAGATACGCAGTATTTT
CASSRRRYPPDTQYF
>TRBJ1-1|TRBV5-6|TRBD1|many
TGTGCCAGCAGACCTGACAGGGGAACTTTCTTT
CASRPDRGTFF
>TRBJ1-2|TRBV9|.|few
TGTGCCAGCAGCCCCCAGGGGTACCATGGCTACACCTTC
CASSPQGYHGYTF
>TRBJ1-4|TRBV7-9|TRBD1|.
TGTGCCAGCAGCTCCACCCGACAGGGCCTTAATGAAAAACTGTTTTTT
CASSSTRQGLNEKLFF
>TRBJ2-1|TRBV29-1|.|few
TGCAGCGTGACCCAGGGGGGACCCTTCTACAATGAGCAGTTCTTC
CSVTQGGPFYNEQFF
>TRBJ2-6|TRBV6-2/TRBV6-3|.|few
TGTGCCAGCAGTCTCACGGGTCTATCTGGGGCCAACGTCCTGACTTTC
CASSLTGLSGANVLTF
>TRBJ2-5|TRBV2|.|.
TGTGCCAGCAGTGAAGTTGGAGTAGCGCGGCAAGAGACCCAGTACTTC
CASSEVGVARQETQYF
>TRBJ2-1|TRBV19|TRBD2|.
TGTGCCAGTAGTCCCGGACTAGCGGGGAACAATGAGCAGTTCTTC
CASSPGLAGNNEQFF
>TRBJ2-1|TRBV15|.|.
TGTGCCACCTCACGCGGTTCCAACAATGAGCAGTTCTTC
CATSRGSNNEQFF
>TRBJ2-7|TRBV6-2/TRBV6-3|.|.
TGTGCCAGCAGTTACTCCTTCTACGAGCAGTACTTC
CASSYSFYEQYF
>TRBJ2-2|TRBV6-2/TRBV6-3|.|.
TGTGCCAGCAGCCCTCGTGCCGGGGAGCTGTTTTTT
CASSPRAGELFF
>TRBJ1-5|TRBV28|.|.
TGTGCCACCCAGGAGGAGTATCAGCCCCAGCATTTT
CATQEEYQPQHF
>TRBJ2-1|TRBV5-1|TRBD2|.
TGCGCCAGCAGCTACCGCTTAGCGGGGGGGGATGAGCAGTTCTTC
CASSYRLAGGDEQFF
>TRBJ1-2|TRBV30|.|.
TGTGCCTGGAGTGTCACCGGGGTCTCTTCGCCCCTCACCTTC
CAWSVTGVSSPLTF
>TRBJ1-1|TRBV10-3|TRBD1|.
TGTGCCACCAAGCTGGGACAGGGCGGAAATGAAGCTTTCTTT
CATKLGQGGNEAFF
>TRBJ1-1|TRBV5-1|.|.
TGCGCCAGCAGCTTCGGGTTTGACACTGAAGCTTTCTTT
CASSFGFDTEAFF
>TRBJ2-6|TRBV19|.|once
TGTGCCAGTAGTAGGGTAGGCAGCTCTGGGGCCAACGTCCTGACTTTC
CASSRVGSSGANVLTF
>TRBJ2-7|TRBV6-4|.|.
TGTGCCAGCAGTGAACAGACCGTGGGTGACTTC
CASSEQTVGDF
>TRBJ2-7|TRBV28|.|.
TGTGCCAGCAGTTTTCAGGGGGGAAACTACGAGCAGTACTTC
CASSFQGGNYEQYF
>TRBJ2-1|TRBV11-3|.|many
TGTGCCAGCGGAGACAGTTCTTTGAACAATGAGCAGTTCTTC
CASGDSSLNNEQFF
>TRBJ2-3|TRBV7-3|TRBD2|.
TGTGCCAGCAGCTTAAGCGGGGGGGCGAGTACGCAGTATTTT
CASSLSGGASTQYF
>TRBJ2-1|TRBV29-1|.|few
TGCACCTATGTGGGGGCGACATTAGCCAATGAGCAGTTCTTC
CTYVGATLANEQFF
>TRBJ1-4|TRBV11-2|.|few
TGTGCCAGCAGCCACGGGGGTGAAAAACTGTTTTTT
CASSHGGEKLFF
>TRBJ2-5|TRBV3-1/TRBV3-2|.|.
TGTGCCAGCAGCCAAAGGGCTCAAGGCATGGCCCAGTACTTC
CASSQRAQGMAQYF
>TRBJ2-1|TRBV7-2|.|.
TGTGCCAGCAGCTTACTCCGCCTGGGGCACAATGAGCAGTTCTTC
CASSLLRLGHNEQFF
>TRBJ2-1|TRBV3-1/TRBV3-2|TRBD2|few
TGTGCCAGCAGCCAAGAGCCCGGACTAGGGGCGGCGAATGAGCAGTTCTTC
CASSQEPGLGAANEQFF
>TRBJ1-1|TRBV7-2|.|.
TGTGCCAGCAGCTTAGCCCAGGGCACTGAAGCTTTCTTT
CASSLAQGTEAFF